This TCR beta chain was retrieved from a study of shared clonotypes between healthy human individuals. Points from the study as a whole: It was the non-shared clonotypes that had lower generation probabilities than clonotypes shared by all four donors.

A remark on this clone: What it binds is not known.

The repertoire was sequenced with immunoSEQ multiplex PCR; TCRdb's copy has only in-frame clones and lacks some. The table records about 1,800,000 clones, just under 95% of them present only once. CDR3 length equals 15 residues. Per the germline V gene, CDR1 is SGHAT and CDR2 is FQNNGV. The V end lost 2 bases, the J end lost 5 bases, and 14 bases lay between the germline ends. In the naive CD8 group, cells lacked CD45RO and were positively selected for CCR7, so terminally differentiated effector memory CD45RA+ cells were left out. The clonotype originates from a man between 18 and 35 years old in good health. Sample: naive CD8+ T cells sorted from blood. The J gene is TRBJ2-3, the V gene TRBV11-2, with D possibly TRBD2 on 5 matching bases. CDR3 region: CASSLSWEYVDTQYF. In nucleotides, the CDR3 is TGTGCCAGCAGCTTATCCTGGGAGTACGTAGATACGCAGTATTTT.